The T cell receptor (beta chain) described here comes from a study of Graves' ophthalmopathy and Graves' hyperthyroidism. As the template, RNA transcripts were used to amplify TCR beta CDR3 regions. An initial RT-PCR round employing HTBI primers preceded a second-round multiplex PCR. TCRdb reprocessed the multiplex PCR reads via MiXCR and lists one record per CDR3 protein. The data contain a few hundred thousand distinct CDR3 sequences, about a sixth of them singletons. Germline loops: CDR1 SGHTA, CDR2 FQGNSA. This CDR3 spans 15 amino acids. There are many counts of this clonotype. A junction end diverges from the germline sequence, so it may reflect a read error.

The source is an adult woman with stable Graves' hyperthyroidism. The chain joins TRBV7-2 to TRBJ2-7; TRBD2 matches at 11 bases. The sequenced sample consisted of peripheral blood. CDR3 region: CASSIAGGHSYEQYF. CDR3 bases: TGTGCCAGCAGCATAGCGGGAGGGCATTCCTACGAGCAGTACTTC.